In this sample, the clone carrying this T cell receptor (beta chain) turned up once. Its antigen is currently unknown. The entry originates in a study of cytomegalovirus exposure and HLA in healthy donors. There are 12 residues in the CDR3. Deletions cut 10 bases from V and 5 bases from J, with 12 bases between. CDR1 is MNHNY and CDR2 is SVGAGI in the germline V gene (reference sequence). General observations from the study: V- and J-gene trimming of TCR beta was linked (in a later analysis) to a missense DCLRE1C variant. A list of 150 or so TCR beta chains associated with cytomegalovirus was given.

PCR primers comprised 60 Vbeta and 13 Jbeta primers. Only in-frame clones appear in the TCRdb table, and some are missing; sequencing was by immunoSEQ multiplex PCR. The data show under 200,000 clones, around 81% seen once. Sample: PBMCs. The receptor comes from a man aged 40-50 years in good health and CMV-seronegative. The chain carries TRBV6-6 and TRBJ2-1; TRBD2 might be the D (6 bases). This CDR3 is CATLEGNNEQFF. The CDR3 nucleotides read TGTGCCACCCTGGAGGGTAACAATGAGCAGTTCTTC.